The clone carrying this TCR beta chain was picked up a small number of times. Per the original data handling: It was from reference gene primer amplification that nucleated cell counts were estimated. Generated by immunoSEQ multiplex PCR, the TCRdb table keeps only in-frame clones and is missing some. V, J and clone size were drawn from that table, and D and trimming were deduced from the DNA. The profile shows under 75,000 clones, more than 70% of them singletons. This entry is derived from a study of blood T cell repertoires in COVID-19. Study at large: Acute and convalescent COVID-19 samples came from the United States, Italy and Spain. The cDNA or gDNA used as material had been derived from T cells, B-cell-depleted T cells, or PBMCs.

Material for sequencing was peripheral blood. This sequence was found in a woman aged 55 to 70 with acute or convalescent COVID-19.

The CDR3 DNA reads as TGTGCCAGCAGTTTATCAGCCAGTAGCGGGTCTTCCAAATACTTC. This encodes CASSLSASSGSSKYF. The J gene is TRBJ2-5, the V gene TRBV27; TRBD2 aligns across 7 bases. Trimming took 0 bases from V and 14 from J; bases not matched to a gene: 15. The CDR3 length is 15 residues. Germline V gives CDR1 MNHEY, CDR2 SMNVEV (reference sequence).